This TCR beta chain was identified in a study of graft-versus-host responses after intestinal transplantation. Study-wide context: Recipients received multivisceral, liver-intestinal, or isolated intestinal transplants. Among the recipients, all got anti-thymocyte globulin induction and then tacrolimus and steroids for roughly three years.

As to this clone: Its target is unknown.

Study-wide findings and caveats: High graft-versus-host to host-versus-graft clonal ratios were found in allografts of patients who had graft-donor T cell macrochimerism. With peak circulating GvH clone levels came an association with early post-transplant HvG declines.

The V and J ends lost 5 bases and 0 bases, in that order; junction bases with no gene match: 5. This CDR3 is built from 17 residues. CDR1 is SEHNR, CDR2 FQNEAQ, per germline (reference sequence). Clones were read by immunoSEQ multiplex PCR, and TCRdb kept only the in-frame ones, dropping some. This sample has approximately 82,000 clones, with roughly nine tenths found just once. The clonotype originates from a human donor who received an intestinal transplant. V is TRBV7-9 and J is TRBJ2-6, with 9 bases fitting TRBD1. Sample: unstimulated CD4+ T cells sorted from spleen or lymph node cells, taken before intestinal transplant. The CDR3 nucleotides read TGTGCCAGCAGCCTGGGACAGGGAAACTCTGGGGCCAACGTCCTGACTTTC. Translating it yields CASSLGQGNSGANVLTF.